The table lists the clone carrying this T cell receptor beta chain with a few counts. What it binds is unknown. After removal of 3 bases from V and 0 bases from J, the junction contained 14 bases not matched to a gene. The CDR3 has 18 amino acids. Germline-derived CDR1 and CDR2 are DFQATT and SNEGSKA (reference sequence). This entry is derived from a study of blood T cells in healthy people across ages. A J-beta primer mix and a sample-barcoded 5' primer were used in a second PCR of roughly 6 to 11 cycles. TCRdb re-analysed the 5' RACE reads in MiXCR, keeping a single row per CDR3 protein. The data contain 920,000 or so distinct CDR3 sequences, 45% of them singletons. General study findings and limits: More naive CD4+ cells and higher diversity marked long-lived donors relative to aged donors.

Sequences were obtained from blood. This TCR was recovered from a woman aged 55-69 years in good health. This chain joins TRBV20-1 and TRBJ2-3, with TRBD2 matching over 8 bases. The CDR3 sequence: CSARRIITSGPSTDTQYF. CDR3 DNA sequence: TGCAGTGCTAGGCGAATTATTACTAGCGGACCTAGCACAGATACGCAGTATTTT.